What follows is one TCR beta chain and its context. What it recognizes is unknown. This sample is part of a study of cytomegalovirus exposure and HLA in healthy donors. Study overall: One earlier analysis, a look at 200 million or so T cells, found about 110 million unique TCR beta sequences. Study-wide findings and caveats: In a later analysis, an Asian-associated ancestry cluster reportedly showed fewer N-insertions than the approximately 700-donor mean. Several V segments, TRBV6-2 and TRBV6-3 among them, could not be told apart and were dropped. The authors later found TCR association rates varying by HLA locus, with DRB1 most and HLA-C fewest.

A multiplex PCR was run with 60 Vbeta primers and 13 Jbeta primers. TCRdb keeps only in-frame clones here, not all; method: immunoSEQ multiplex PCR. The sample carries roughly 140,000 clones, about three quarters recorded once. The germline gives CDR1 SGHNT, CDR2 YYREEE (reference sequence). V trimming: 0 bases; J trimming: 6 bases; junction bases outside the gene matches: 15. The CDR3 has 18 amino acids. The chain is built from TRBV5-4 and TRBJ2-1; 7 bases fit TRBD2. The clonotype comes from a male donor in good health and CMV-seronegative. The source material was PBMCs. The CDR3 DNA sequence: TGTGCCAGCAGCTTGGCCAAAAGCGGGATATGGGTTGGCAATGAGCAGTTCTTC. Residues: CASSLAKSGIWVGNEQFF.